The 28 T cell receptor beta chains below come from one sample, sequenced in a study of T-cell reconstitution after alpha-beta-depleted transplantation in children. The authors prepared the TCRbeta library with unique molecular identifiers. TCRdb analysed the PCR reads with MiXCR anew, one entry per CDR3 protein. This sample has approximately 300,000 distinct CDR3 sequences, with about 9.9% found just once. The sequences come from peripheral blood, collected 180 days after TCRalphabeta/CD19-depleted stem cell transplant. These receptors all stem from a male patient under 10 years old who had a stem cell transplant for chronic granulomatous disease, so the T cells may come from the graft donor.

As regards this clonotype: An end of the junction does not agree with germline; a read error may underlie this. J is TRBJ1-2 and V is TRBV5-6, with unresolved D. Germline CDR1 reads SGHDT; CDR2 reads YYEEEE. There are 15 residues in the CDR3. This CDR3 reads CANSLMAGASYGYTF. As DNA, the CDR3 is TGTGCCAACAGCTTAATGGCAGGCGCAAGCTATGGCTACACCTTC.

This clonotype has at least ten counts. The CDR3 sequence is CASSLTRGPSSTDTQYF. CDR3 in DNA: TGCGCCAGCAGCTTAACGCGGGGGCCTTCTAGCACAGATACGCAGTATTTT. V is TRBV5-1 and J is TRBJ2-3, with D possibly TRBD2 on 7 matching bases. Germline CDR1 reads SGHRS; CDR2 reads YFSETQ. This CDR3 region has 17 residues. V shed 2 bases and J shed 0 bases, with 16 bases lying between them.

This clonotype was counted ten times or more. The chain joins TRBV12-3 or TRBV12-4 to TRBJ2-1, with D perhaps TRBD2 (6 bases). V lost 3 bases and J 2 bases, leaving 8 bases between the germline ends. The CDR3 runs 14 residues. CDR3 DNA: TGTGCCAGCAGTTTCGGGGGAGCCTACAATGAGCAGTTCTTC. The encoded protein is CASSFGGAYNEQFF.

Comments on this clonotype: This is likely a read error, given that the CDR3 carries no conserved phenylalanine or tryptophan at its end. The rearrangement links TRBV6-5 to TRBJ2-3; 10 bases are a match to TRBD2. This CDR3 region has 17 residues. Germline loops: CDR1 MNHEY, CDR2 SVGAGI. Losses at the gene ends were 0 bases for V and 7 bases for J; bases not matched to a gene: 10. The DNA for the CDR3 is TGTGCCAGCAGTTACTCGATGTTAGCGGGAGGCCCGTATACGCAGTATCTT. Amino acid sequence: CASSYSMLAGGPYTQYL.

This clonotype was observed at least ten times. The CDR3 nucleotides read TGCGCCAGCAGCCAAGTTCCCAATGAGCAGTTCTTC. This encodes CASSQVPNEQFF. The gene calls are TRBV4-1 and TRBJ2-1; D not resolved. CDR3 length: 12 residues. V was pared by 1 base and J by 6 bases, with 4 bases between. CDR1 and CDR2 from the germline V gene are MGHRA and YSYEKL.

This clonotype has a count of ten or more. The genes are TRBV12-3 or TRBV12-4 and TRBJ2-2; 13 bases match TRBD2. With V trimmed by 5 bases and J by 8 bases, 5 bases remained unmatched. This CDR3 contains 15 residues. Here the CDR3 reads CASSILAGGPGELFF. CDR3 sequence (DNA): TGTGCCAGCAGTATACTAGCGGGGGGGCCTGGGGAGCTGTTTTTT.

This clonotype was recorded at least ten times. This chain joins TRBV7-2 and TRBJ2-1; no clear D gene. Germline lookup yields CDR1 SGHTA and CDR2 FQGNSA. The V and J ends lost 1 base and 1 base respectively, with 8 bases between them. The CDR3 is 15 residues long. The CDR3 sequence: CASSLVADSYNEQFF. Written as DNA, the CDR3 is TGTGCCAGCAGCTTAGTTGCGGATTCCTACAATGAGCAGTTCTTC.

This clonotype was observed many times. The chain links TRBV20-1 to TRBJ2-7, with D tentatively TRBD1 (6 bases). The CDR3 has 14 amino acids. V lost 0 bases and J lost 3, with 12 bases in between. Germline-derived CDR1 and CDR2 are DFQATT and SNEGSKA (reference sequence). CDR3 bases: TGCAGTGCTAGAGATGGGGGCCACCTCTACGAGCAGTACTTC. Translated, it gives CSARDGGHLYEQYF.

This clonotype was detected many times. This chain uses TRBV11-2 with TRBJ2-5, with D possibly TRBD1 on 5 matching bases. Trimming took 2 bases from V and 2 from J, leaving 12 bases between them. The germline gives CDR1 SGHAT, CDR2 FQNNGV. This CDR3 is built from 15 residues. The CDR3 DNA is TGTGCCAGCAGCTTATGGGCAGGGCTGCAAGAGACCCAGTACTTC. It specifies CASSLWAGLQETQYF. The full variable domain, rest sourced from reference TRBV11-2 and TRBJ2-5, is EAGVAQSPRYKIIEKRQSVAFWCNPISGHATLYWYQQILGQGPKLLIQFQNNGVVDDSQLPKDRFSAERLKGVDSTLKIQPAKLEDSAVYLCASSLWAGLQETQYFGPGTRLLVL.

This clonotype showed up many times. J is TRBJ2-7 and V is TRBV20-1; no firm D call. Trimming took off 2 bases at V and 4 bases at J, with 9 bases between the two ends. There are 12 residues in the CDR3. From germline, CDR1 is DFQATT and CDR2 SNEGSKA (reference sequence). CDR3 residues: CSARQVPYEQYF. In nucleotides, the CDR3 is TGCAGTGCTAGACAGGTCCCGTACGAGCAGTACTTC.

This clonotype was seen ten or more times. This chain joins TRBV7-9 and TRBJ2-2; either TRBD1 or TRBD2 may fit D (5 bases each). Germline CDR1 reads SEHNR; CDR2 reads FQNEAQ (reference sequence). V lost 4 bases and J 0 bases, leaving 15 bases between the germline ends. The CDR3 extends over 17 amino acids. Here the CDR3 reads CASSSSPRGANTGELFF. CDR3 DNA: TGTGCCAGCAGCTCCAGCCCGAGAGGGGCGAACACCGGGGAGCTGTTTTTT.

J is TRBJ2-7 and V is TRBV27; 9 bases are a match to TRBD1. The length of the CDR3 is 16 residues. CDR1 is MNHEY, CDR2 SMNVEV, per germline (reference sequence). The ends lost 4 bases at V and 5 bases at J; junction bases unmatched: 12. CDR3 residues: CASSSLTGTGIHEQYF. The CDR3 bases are TGTGCCAGCAGTTCCCTAACCGGGACAGGGATCCACGAGCAGTACTTC.

The rearrangement joins TRBV5-1 to TRBJ1-1, with 7 bases that match TRBD1. Trimming cost V 3 bases and J 4 bases; bases outside gene matches: 9. From germline, CDR1 is SGHRS and CDR2 YFSETQ. This CDR3 is 15 amino acids long. This chain's CDR3 is CASSSSGQAITEAFF. The CDR3 DNA is TGCGCCAGCAGCTCTAGCGGACAGGCAATCACTGAAGCTTTCTTT.

This clonotype was recorded at least ten times. The chain couples TRBV18 to TRBJ2-3; D gene uncertain. V lost 5 bases to trimming and J lost 4 bases, with 10 bases between them. CDR1 KGHSH and CDR2 LQKENI come from the germline V gene. CDR3 length equals 13 residues. The CDR3 DNA is TGTGCCAGCTCATATACGCGAGCAGATACGCAGTATTTT. It specifies CASSYTRADTQYF.

Ten or more counts support this clonotype. The chain employs TRBV11-2 and TRBJ2-4; D call uncertain. CDR1 is SGHAT and CDR2 is FQNNGV in the germline V gene. CDR3 length: 15 amino acids. The ends were cut back, 1 base at V and 8 bases at J, with 15 bases in the middle. The CDR3 here is CASSLASRARDIQYF. CDR3 DNA sequence: TGTGCCAGCAGCTTAGCATCCCGGGCGCGAGACATTCAGTACTTC.

This clonotype was found many times. The chain links TRBV7-2 to TRBJ1-2; D ambiguous. CDR3 length: 14 amino acids. Trimming took 2 bases from V and 8 from J, leaving 15 bases between them. The germline CDR1 and CDR2 sequences are SGHTA and FQGNSA. The CDR3 is CASSLFDFIKGYTF. DNA for the CDR3: TGTGCCAGCAGCTTATTCGACTTCATTAAGGGCTACACCTTC.

This clonotype was counted many times. The chain uses TRBV7-9 and TRBJ2-1, with 7 nucleotides matching TRBD2. V dropped 0 bases and J dropped 3; count of bases not matched to a gene: 5. This CDR3 spans 16 amino acids. Germline values: CDR1 SEHNR, CDR2 FQNEAQ (reference sequence). CDR3 DNA: TGTGCCAGCAGCTTAGCATCACTAGCGAACTACAATGAGCAGTTCTTC. It is translated as CASSLASLANYNEQFF.

This clonotype was recorded many times. The rearrangement uses TRBV29-1 and TRBJ2-2; D perhaps matches TRBD1 (5 bases). The V gene's germline CDR1 is SQVTM and CDR2 ANQGSEA. The CDR3 length is 13 residues. The ends were cut back, 8 bases at V and 4 bases at J, with 14 bases in the middle. The CDR3 coding sequence is TGCAGCATAGCCAGGGTTGGCACCGGGGAGCTGTTTTTT. Protein sequence: CSIARVGTGELFF.

This clonotype occurred many times. The rearrangement uses TRBV10-3 and TRBJ2-7; D might be TRBD1 (5 bases). The germline V gene has CDR1 ENHRY and CDR2 SYGVKD. V lost 0 bases and J lost 9, with 9 bases in between. CDR3 length: 12 amino acids. This CDR3 is CAISESLQGQYF. CDR3 in DNA: TGTGCCATCAGTGAGTCATTGCAGGGGCAGTACTTC.

Worth noting for this clonotype: A read error is possible here, since a much larger clone lies one base away. The J gene is TRBJ2-5, the V gene TRBV20-1; D perhaps matches TRBD2 (6 bases). CDR3 size: 12 residues. The V gene's germline CDR1 is DFQATT and CDR2 SNEGSKA (reference sequence). Written as DNA, the CDR3 is TGCAGAGCCACGACTAGGTTCGGGACCCAGTACTTC. This encodes CRATTRFGTQYF.

J is TRBJ2-7 and V is TRBV20-1; TRBD2 aligns across 7 bases. The CDR3 spans 15 residues. CDR1 and CDR2 (germline): DFQATT, SNEGSKA (reference sequence). V was pared by 5 bases and J by 0 bases, with 10 bases of the junction left unmatched. CDR3 loop: CSAENFRDYSYEQYF. The CDR3, as DNA: TGCAGTGCTGAGAACTTCCGGGACTACTCCTACGAGCAGTACTTC.

This clonotype was seen at least ten times. The chain couples TRBV12-3 or TRBV12-4 to TRBJ2-6; D call uncertain. V dropped 7 bases and J dropped 0 bases, with 22 bases sitting between them. The CDR3 length is 19 residues. CDR3 coding DNA: TGTGCCAGCACCCTAGTCGAGCGCGTTGTGCTCTCTGGGGCCAACGTCCTGACTTTC. Amino acids: CASTLVERVVLSGANVLTF.

Comment on this clonotype: A read error may explain this, as a much larger clone is one base away. The J gene is TRBJ2-1, the V gene TRBV9; 10 positions match TRBD2. CDR1 and CDR2 (germline): SGDLS, YYNGEE. This CDR3 is 15 amino acids long. The trim removed 6 bases at V and 5 bases at J, leaving 8 bases unmatched. The CDR3 region has the DNA TGTGCCAGCACAAGCGGGAGGGCCGCCCACAATGAGCAGTTCTTC. It is translated as CASTSGRAAHNEQFF.

This clonotype occurred many times. CDR3 sequence: CASSPKRENIQYF. CDR3 bases: TGTGCCAGCAGCCCCAAAAGAGAAAACATTCAGTACTTC. The J gene is TRBJ2-4, the V gene TRBV13; D unclear. Germline V gene lookup returns CDR1 PRHDT and CDR2 FYEKMQ (reference sequence). This CDR3 comprises 13 residues. The V and J ends lost 5 bases and 5 bases respectively, with 10 bases between them. Using reference TRBV13 and TRBJ2-4 for the parts outside the CDR3, the full variable domain is AAGVIQSPRHLIKEKRETATLKCYPIPRHDTVYWYQQGPGQDPQFLISFYEKMQSDKGSIPDRFSAQQFSDYHSELNMSSLELGDSALYFCASSPKRENIQYFGAGTRLSVL.

This clonotype was recorded at least ten times. The chain couples TRBV27 to TRBJ2-5; D is undetermined. Germline assignment: CDR1 MNHEY and CDR2 SMNVEV (reference sequence). Trimming cost V 3 bases and J 3 bases, with 5 bases left between them. The CDR3 contains 12 residues. As DNA, the CDR3 is TGTGCCAGCAGTTTCGACAAAGAGACCCAGTACTTC. Protein sequence: CASSFDKETQYF.

This clonotype was picked up many times. The V and J genes are TRBV10-3 and TRBJ1-3, with D uncertain. Germline values: CDR1 ENHRY, CDR2 SYGVKD. The CDR3 has 13 amino acids. V was pared by 0 bases and J by 15 bases, with 15 bases between. The CDR3 DNA sequence: TGTGCCATCAGTGAGTCGAACAGACCGCACCGATATTTT. Its translation: CAISESNRPHRYF.

The sample holds many counts of this clonotype. The CDR3 is CASSPRESGANVLTF. The CDR3 nucleotides are TGTGCCAGCAGCCCAAGGGAGTCTGGGGCCAACGTCCTGACTTTC. The chain couples TRBV11-2 to TRBJ2-6; D is possibly TRBD2 (5 bases). Deletions cut 5 bases from V and 1 base from J, with 9 bases between. Germline V CDR1 and CDR2: SGHAT, FQNNGV. This CDR3 comprises 15 residues.

This clonotype showed up many times. Here the CDR3 reads CASSLALQDCGNQPQHF. The CDR3 nucleotides read TGCGCCAGCAGCTTGGCCCTCCAGGATTGCGGCAATCAGCCCCAGCATTTT. The chain couples TRBV5-1 to TRBJ1-5, with no clear D. V was trimmed by 0 bases and J by 2 bases, leaving 15 bases between them. The CDR3 covers 17 residues. Per the germline V gene, CDR1 is SGHRS and CDR2 is YFSETQ.